This is a list of T cell receptor beta chains from one sample in a study of human T cells and chemical hapten exposure. TCRdb analysed the RACE reads with MiXCR anew, one entry per CDR3 protein. This sample has roughly 380,000 distinct CDR3 sequences, with just under 6.5% found just once. The source material was whole blood, sampled in connection with sensitization to the hapten diphenylcyclopropenone (DPC). The source is a woman younger than 30 with alopecia areata. Some clones in this sample may be carry-over from other donors' samples. The CDR3 runs from the conserved cysteine through the conserved F or W. D genes are given only for firm matches. Clone size appears in some rows only: once, few, many, or a class for an expanded clone.

abundance: few; v_gene: TRBV3-1; d_gene: .; j_gene: TRBJ2-1; CDR3aa: CASSPGRGNEQFF; CDR3nt: TGTGCCAGCAGCCCCGGACGTGGAAATGAGCAGTTCTTC
abundance: few; v_gene: TRBV20-1; d_gene: .; j_gene: TRBJ1-6; CDR3aa: CSASRGDLDSPLHF; CDR3nt: TGCAGTGCTAGCAGGGGAGATCTGGATTCACCCCTCCACTTT
abundance: few; v_gene: TRBV11-1; d_gene: TRBD2; j_gene: TRBJ2-3; CDR3aa: CASSSYGGGGTDTQYF; CDR3nt: TGTGCCAGCAGCAGCTACGGCGGGGGAGGCACAGATACGCAGTATTTT
abundance: few; v_gene: TRBV18; d_gene: TRBD1; j_gene: TRBJ1-4; CDR3aa: CASSPTGDEKLFF; CDR3nt: TGTGCCAGCTCACCAACAGGGGACGAAAAACTGTTTTTT
abundance: few; v_gene: TRBV7-9; d_gene: .; j_gene: TRBJ2-4; CDR3aa: CASSLAGPILAKNIQYF; CDR3nt: TGTGCCAGCAGCTTAGCGGGCCCGATTTTGGCCAAAAACATTCAGTACTTC
abundance: many; v_gene: TRBV2; d_gene: .; j_gene: TRBJ1-5; CDR3aa: CASSMTKGYGNQPQHF; CDR3nt: TGTGCCAGCAGCATGACTAAGGGGTATGGCAATCAGCCCCAGCATTTT
abundance: few; v_gene: TRBV11-2; d_gene: .; j_gene: TRBJ2-1; CDR3aa: CASSLLTRWNEQFF; CDR3nt: TGTGCCAGCAGCTTATTGACTAGGTGGAATGAGCAGTTCTTC
abundance: many; v_gene: TRBV4-3; d_gene: TRBD1; j_gene: TRBJ1-3; CDR3aa: CASSQEGGGGNTIYF; CDR3nt: TGCGCCAGCAGCCAAGAAGGGGGCGGAGGGAACACCATATATTTT
abundance: .; v_gene: TRBV20-1; d_gene: TRBD2; j_gene: TRBJ2-3; CDR3aa: CSGTSGGSLSTDTQYF; CDR3nt: TGCAGTGGGACTAGCGGGGGGAGCCTGAGCACAGATACGCAGTATTTT
abundance: many; v_gene: TRBV20-1; d_gene: .; j_gene: TRBJ1-6; CDR3aa: CSASYTAEDSPLHF; CDR3nt: TGCAGTGCTAGCTACACGGCGGAGGATTCACCCCTCCACTTT
abundance: many; v_gene: TRBV20-1; d_gene: .; j_gene: TRBJ1-2; CDR3aa: CSATEDPGRGGYTF; CDR3nt: TGCAGTGCTACCGAGGATCCAGGGAGGGGTGGCTACACCTTC
abundance: many; v_gene: TRBV10-3; d_gene: TRBD2; j_gene: TRBJ2-3; CDR3aa: CAISESGGRNTDTQYF; CDR3nt: TGTGCCATCAGTGAGTCGGGAGGGCGGAACACAGATACGCAGTATTTT
abundance: .; v_gene: TRBV28; d_gene: TRBD1; j_gene: TRBJ2-5; CDR3aa: CASSSGQGKETQYF; CDR3nt: TGTGCCAGCAGTTCAGGACAGGGGAAAGAGACCCAGTACTTC
abundance: many; v_gene: TRBV6-5; d_gene: .; j_gene: TRBJ1-1; CDR3aa: CASSAPGSSEAFF; CDR3nt: TGTGCCAGCAGTGCGCCAGGGTCATCTGAAGCTTTCTTT
abundance: many; v_gene: TRBV5-8; d_gene: .; j_gene: TRBJ1-5; CDR3aa: CASSPQIFQGLSNQPQHF; CDR3nt: TGTGCCAGCAGCCCGCAGATTTTCCAGGGTCTTAGCAATCAGCCCCAGCATTTT
abundance: .; v_gene: TRBV5-6; d_gene: TRBD1; j_gene: TRBJ1-5; CDR3aa: CASSAADRGQPQHF; CDR3nt: TGTGCCAGCAGCGCGGCGGACAGGGGTCAGCCCCAGCATTTT
abundance: many; v_gene: TRBV18; d_gene: .; j_gene: TRBJ1-6; CDR3aa: CASSPGGSYNSPLHF; CDR3nt: TGTGCCAGCAGCCCGGGGGGGAGTTATAATTCACCCCTCCACTTT
abundance: many; v_gene: TRBV27; d_gene: TRBD1; j_gene: TRBJ2-2; CDR3aa: CASSPRQGLAGELFF; CDR3nt: TGTGCCAGCAGTCCCAGACAGGGTCTCGCCGGGGAGCTGTTTTTT
abundance: many; v_gene: TRBV20-1; d_gene: TRBD1; j_gene: TRBJ1-5; CDR3aa: CSANPRGRGGQHF; CDR3nt: TGCAGTGCCAACCCAAGGGGGCGAGGTGGCCAGCATTTT
abundance: .; v_gene: TRBV13; d_gene: TRBD1; j_gene: TRBJ1-1; CDR3aa: CASSLAGQMNTEAFF; CDR3nt: TGTGCCAGCAGCTTAGCGGGACAGATGAACACTGAAGCTTTCTTT
abundance: .; v_gene: TRBV19; d_gene: TRBD1; j_gene: TRBJ1-2; CDR3aa: CASSQNLGTVLGYTF; CDR3nt: TGTGCCAGTAGTCAGAACCTGGGGACAGTCCTCGGCTACACCTTC
abundance: few; v_gene: TRBV4-3; d_gene: .; j_gene: TRBJ2-3; CDR3aa: CASSQGDTDTDTQYF; CDR3nt: TGCGCCAGCAGCCAAGGGGACACTGACACAGATACGCAGTATTTT